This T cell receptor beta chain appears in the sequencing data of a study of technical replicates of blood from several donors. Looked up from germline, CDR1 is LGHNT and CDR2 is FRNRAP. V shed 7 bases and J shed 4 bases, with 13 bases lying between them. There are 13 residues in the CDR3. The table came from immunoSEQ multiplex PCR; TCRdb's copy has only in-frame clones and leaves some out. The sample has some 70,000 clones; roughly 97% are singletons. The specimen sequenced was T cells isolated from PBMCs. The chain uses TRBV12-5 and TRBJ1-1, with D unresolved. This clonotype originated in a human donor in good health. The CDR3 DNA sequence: TGTGCTAGTGTTAATGGGCAATTCACTGAAGCTTTCTTT. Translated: CASVNGQFTEAFF.